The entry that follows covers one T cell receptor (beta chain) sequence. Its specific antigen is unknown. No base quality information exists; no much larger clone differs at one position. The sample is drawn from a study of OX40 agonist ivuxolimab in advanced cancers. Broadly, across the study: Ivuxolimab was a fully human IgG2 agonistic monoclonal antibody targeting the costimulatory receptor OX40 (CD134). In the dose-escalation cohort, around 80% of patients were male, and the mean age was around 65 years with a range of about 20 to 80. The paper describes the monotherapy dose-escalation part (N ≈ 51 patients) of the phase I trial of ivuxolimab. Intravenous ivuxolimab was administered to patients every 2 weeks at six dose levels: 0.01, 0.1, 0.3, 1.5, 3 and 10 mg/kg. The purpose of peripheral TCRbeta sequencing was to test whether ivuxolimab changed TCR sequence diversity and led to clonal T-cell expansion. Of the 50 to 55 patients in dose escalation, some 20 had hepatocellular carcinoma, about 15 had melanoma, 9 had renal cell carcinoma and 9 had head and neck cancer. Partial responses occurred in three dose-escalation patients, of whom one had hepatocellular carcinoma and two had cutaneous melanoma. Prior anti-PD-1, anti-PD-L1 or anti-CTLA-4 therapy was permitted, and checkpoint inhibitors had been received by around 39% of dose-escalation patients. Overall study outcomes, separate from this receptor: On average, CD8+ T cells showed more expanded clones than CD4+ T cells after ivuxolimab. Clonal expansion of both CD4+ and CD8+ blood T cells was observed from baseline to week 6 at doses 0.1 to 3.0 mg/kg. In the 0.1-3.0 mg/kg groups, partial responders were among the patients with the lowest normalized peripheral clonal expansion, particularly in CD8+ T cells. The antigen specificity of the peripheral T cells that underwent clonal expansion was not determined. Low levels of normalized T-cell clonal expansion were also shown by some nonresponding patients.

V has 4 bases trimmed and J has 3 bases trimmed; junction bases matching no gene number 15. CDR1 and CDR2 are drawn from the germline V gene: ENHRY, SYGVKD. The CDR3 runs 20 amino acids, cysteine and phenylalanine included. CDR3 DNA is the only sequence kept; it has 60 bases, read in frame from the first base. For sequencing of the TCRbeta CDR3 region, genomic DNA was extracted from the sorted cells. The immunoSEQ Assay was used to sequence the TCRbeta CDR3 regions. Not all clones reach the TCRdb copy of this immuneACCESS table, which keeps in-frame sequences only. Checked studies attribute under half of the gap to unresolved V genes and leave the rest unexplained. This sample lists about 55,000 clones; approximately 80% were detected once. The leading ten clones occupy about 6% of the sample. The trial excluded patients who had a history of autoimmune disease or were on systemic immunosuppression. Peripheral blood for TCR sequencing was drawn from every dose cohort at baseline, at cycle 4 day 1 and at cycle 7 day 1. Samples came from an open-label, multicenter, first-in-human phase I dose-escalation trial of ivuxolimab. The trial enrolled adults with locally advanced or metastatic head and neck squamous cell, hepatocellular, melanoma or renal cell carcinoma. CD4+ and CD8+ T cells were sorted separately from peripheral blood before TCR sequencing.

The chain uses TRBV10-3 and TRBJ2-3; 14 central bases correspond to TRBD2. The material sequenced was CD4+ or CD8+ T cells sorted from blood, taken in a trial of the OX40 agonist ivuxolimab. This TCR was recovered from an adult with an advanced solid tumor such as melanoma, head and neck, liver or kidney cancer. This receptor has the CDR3 CAISASGTSGRLPRTDTQYF. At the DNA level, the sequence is TGTGCCATCAGTGCCTCCGGGACTAGCGGGAGATTGCCCCGGACAGATACGCAGTATTTT.